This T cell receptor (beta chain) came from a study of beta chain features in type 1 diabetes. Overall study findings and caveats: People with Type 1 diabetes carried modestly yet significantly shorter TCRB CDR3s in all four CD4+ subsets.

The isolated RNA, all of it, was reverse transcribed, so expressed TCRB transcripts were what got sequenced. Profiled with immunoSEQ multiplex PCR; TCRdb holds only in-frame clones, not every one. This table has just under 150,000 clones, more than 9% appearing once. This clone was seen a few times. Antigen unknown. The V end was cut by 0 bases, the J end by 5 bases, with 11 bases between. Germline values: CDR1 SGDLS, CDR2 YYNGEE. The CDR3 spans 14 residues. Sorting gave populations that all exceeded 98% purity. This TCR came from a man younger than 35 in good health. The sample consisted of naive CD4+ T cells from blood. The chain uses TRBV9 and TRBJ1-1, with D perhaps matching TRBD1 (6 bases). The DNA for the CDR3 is TGTGCCAGCAGCGTAGACAGGGTAGCAACTGAAGCTTTCTTT. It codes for CASSVDRVATEAFF. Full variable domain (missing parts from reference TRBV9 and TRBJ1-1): DSGVTQTPKHLITATGQRVTLRCSPRSGDLSVYWYQQSLDQGLQFLIQYYNGEERAKGNILERFSAQQFPDLHSELNLSSLELGDSALYFCASSVDRVATEAFFGQGTRLTVV.